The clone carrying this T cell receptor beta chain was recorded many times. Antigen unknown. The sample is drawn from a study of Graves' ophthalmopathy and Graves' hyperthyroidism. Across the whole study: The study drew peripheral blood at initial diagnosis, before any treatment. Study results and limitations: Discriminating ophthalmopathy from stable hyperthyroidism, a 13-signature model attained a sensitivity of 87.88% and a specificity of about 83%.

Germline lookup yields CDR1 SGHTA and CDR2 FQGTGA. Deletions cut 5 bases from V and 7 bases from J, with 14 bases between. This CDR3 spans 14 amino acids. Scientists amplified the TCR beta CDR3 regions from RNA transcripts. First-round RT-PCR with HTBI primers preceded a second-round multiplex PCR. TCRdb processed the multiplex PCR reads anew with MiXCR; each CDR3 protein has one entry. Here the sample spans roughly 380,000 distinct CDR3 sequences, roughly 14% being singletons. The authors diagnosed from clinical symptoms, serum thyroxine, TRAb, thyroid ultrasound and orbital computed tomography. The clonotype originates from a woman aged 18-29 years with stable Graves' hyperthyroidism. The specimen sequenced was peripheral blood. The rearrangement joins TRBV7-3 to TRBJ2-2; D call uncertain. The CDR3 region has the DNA TGTGCCAGCAGCCCACTACTCGCTGGCGGGGAGCTGTTTTTT. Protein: CASSPLLAGGELFF.